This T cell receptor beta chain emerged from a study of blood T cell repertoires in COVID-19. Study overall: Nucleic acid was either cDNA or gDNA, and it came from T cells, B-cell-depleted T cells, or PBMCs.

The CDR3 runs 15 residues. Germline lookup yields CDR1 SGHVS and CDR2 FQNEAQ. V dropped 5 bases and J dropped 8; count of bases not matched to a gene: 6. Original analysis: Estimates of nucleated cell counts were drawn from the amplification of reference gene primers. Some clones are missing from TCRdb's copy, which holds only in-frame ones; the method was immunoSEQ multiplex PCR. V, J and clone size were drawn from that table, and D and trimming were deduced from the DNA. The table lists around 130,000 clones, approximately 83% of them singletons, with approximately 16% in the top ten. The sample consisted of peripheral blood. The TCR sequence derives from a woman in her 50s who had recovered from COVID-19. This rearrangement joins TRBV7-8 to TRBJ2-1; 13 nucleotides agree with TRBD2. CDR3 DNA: TGTGCCAGCAGCCGAGGACTAGCGGGGGTGGATGAGCAGTTCTTC. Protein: CASSRGLAGVDEQFF.